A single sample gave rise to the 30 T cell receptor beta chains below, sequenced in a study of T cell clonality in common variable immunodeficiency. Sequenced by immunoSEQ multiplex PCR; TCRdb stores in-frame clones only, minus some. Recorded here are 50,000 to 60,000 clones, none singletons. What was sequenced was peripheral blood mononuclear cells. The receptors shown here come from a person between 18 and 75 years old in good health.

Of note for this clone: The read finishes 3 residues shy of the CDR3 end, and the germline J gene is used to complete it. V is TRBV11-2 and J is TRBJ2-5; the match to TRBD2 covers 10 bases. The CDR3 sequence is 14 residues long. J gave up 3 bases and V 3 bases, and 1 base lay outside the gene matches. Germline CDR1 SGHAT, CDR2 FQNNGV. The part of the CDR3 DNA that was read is TGTGCCAGCAGCTTCGGGACTAGCGAAGAGACC. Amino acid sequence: CASSFGTSEET. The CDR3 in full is CASSFGTSEETQYF.

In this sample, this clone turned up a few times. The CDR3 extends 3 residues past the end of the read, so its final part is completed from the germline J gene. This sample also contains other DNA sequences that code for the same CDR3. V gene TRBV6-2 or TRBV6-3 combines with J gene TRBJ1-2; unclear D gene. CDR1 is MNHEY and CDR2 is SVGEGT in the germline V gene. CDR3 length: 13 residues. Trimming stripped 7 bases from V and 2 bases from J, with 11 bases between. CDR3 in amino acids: CASMGRGNYGYTF. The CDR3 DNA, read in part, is TGTGCCAGCATGGGCAGAGGCAACTATGGC.

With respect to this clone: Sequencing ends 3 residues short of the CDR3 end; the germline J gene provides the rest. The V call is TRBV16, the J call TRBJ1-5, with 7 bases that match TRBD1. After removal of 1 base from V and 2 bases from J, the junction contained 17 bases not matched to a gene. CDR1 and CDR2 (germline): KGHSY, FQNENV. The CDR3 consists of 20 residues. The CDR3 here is CASSQWTRRAGGKRNQPQHF. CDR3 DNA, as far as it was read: TGTGCCAGCAGCCAATGGACGCGGAGGGCAGGGGGAAAACGCAATCAGCCC.

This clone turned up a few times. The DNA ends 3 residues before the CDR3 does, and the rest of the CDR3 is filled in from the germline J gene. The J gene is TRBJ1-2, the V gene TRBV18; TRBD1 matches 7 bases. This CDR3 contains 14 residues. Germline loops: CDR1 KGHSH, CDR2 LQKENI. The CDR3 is CASSRDSPDLGYTF. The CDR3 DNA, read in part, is TGTGCCAGCTCACGGGACAGCCCGGACTTGGGC.

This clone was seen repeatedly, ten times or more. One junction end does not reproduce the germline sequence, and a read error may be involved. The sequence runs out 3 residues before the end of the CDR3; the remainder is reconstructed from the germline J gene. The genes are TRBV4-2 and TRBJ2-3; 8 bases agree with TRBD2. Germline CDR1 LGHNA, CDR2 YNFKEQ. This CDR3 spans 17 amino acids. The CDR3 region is CASSQAFGGGLGDTQYF. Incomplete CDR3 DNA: TGCGCCAGCAGCCAAGCCTTTGGCGGGGGGCTGGGAGATACG.

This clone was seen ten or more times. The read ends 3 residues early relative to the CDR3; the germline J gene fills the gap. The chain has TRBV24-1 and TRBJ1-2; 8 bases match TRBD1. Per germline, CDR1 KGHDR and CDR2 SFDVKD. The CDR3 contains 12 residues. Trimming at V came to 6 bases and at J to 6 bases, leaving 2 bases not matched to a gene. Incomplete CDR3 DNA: TGTGCCACCAGTTCAGGGGGCAATGGC. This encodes CATSSGGNG. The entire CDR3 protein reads CATSSGGNGYTF.

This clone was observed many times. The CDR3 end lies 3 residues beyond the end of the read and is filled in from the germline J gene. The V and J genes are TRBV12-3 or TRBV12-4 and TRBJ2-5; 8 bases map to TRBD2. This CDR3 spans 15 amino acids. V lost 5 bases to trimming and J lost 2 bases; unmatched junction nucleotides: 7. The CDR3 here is CASSDRGGRQETQYF. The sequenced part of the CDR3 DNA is TGTGCCAGCAGTGATCGGGGGGGTAGACAAGAGACC.

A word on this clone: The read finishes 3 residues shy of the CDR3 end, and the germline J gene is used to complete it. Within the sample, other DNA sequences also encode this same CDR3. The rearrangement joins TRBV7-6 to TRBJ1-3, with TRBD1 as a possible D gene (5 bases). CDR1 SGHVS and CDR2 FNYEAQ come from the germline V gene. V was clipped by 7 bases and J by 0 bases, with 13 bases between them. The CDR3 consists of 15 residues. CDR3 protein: CASTRTPTSGNTIYF. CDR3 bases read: TGTGCCAGCACCAGGACACCGACCTCTGGAAACACC. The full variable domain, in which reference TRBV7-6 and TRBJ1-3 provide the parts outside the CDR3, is GAGVSQSPRYKVTKRGQDVALRCDPISGHVSLYWYRQALGQGPEFLTYFNYEAQQDKSGLPNDRFSAERPEGSISTLTIQRTEQRDSAMYRCASTRTPTSGNTIYFGEGSWLTVV.

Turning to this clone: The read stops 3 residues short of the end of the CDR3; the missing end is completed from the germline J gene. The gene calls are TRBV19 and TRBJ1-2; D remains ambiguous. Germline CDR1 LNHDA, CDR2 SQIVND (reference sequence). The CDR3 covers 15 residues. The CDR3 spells CASSEGGKNSYDYTF. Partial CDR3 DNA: TGTGCCAGTAGTGAGGGCGGGAAAAATAGCTACGAC.

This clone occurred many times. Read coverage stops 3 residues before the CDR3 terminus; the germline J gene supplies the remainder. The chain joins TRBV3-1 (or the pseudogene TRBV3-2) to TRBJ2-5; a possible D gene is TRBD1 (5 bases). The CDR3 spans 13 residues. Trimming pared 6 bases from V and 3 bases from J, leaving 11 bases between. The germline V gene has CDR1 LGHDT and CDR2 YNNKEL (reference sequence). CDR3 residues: CASRLQGKETQYF. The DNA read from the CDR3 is TGTGCCAGCAGACTCCAGGGTAAAGAGACC.

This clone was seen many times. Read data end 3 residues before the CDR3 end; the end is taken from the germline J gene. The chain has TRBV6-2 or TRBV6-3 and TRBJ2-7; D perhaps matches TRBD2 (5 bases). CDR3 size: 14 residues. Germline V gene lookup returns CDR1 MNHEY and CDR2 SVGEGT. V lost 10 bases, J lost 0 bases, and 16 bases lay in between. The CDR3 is CATTDGVLSYEQYF. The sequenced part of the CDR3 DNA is TGTGCCACCACAGACGGGGTACTCTCCTACGAG.

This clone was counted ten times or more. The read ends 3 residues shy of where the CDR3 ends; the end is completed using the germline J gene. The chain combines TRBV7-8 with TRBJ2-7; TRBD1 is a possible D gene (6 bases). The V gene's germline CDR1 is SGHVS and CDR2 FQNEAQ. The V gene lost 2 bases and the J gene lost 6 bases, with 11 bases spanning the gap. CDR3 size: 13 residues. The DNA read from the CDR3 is TGTGCCAGCAGCTTACCACAGGGCAGCGAG. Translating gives CASSLPQGSE. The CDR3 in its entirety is CASSLPQGSEQYF.

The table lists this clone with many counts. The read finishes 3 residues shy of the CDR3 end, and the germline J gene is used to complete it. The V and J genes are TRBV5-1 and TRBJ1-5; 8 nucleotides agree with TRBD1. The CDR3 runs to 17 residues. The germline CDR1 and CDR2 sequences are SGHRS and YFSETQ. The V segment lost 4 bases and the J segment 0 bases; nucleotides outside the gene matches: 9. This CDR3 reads CASSPGQGGYSNQPQHF. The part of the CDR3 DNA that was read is TGCGCCAGCAGCCCAGGACAGGGAGGCTATAGCAATCAGCCC.

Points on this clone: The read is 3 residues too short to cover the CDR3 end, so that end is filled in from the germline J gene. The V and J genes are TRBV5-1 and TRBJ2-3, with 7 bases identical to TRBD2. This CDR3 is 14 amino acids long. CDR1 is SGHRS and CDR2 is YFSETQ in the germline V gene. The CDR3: CASSWGGRQETQYF. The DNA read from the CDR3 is TGCGCCAGCAGCTGGGGGGGGAGGCAAGAGACG.

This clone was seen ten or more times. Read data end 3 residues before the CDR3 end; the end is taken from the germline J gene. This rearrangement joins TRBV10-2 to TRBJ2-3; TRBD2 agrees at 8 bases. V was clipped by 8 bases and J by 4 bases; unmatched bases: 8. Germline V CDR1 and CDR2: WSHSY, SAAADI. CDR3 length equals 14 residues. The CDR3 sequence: CASVTSGYADTQYF. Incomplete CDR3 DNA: TGCGCCAGCGTTACTAGCGGTTATGCAGATACG.

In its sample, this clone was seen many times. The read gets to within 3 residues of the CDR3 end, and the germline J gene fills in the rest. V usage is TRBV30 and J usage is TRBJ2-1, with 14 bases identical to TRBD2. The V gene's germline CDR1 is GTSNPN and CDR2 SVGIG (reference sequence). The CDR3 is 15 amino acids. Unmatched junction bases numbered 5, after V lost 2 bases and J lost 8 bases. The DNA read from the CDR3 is TGTGCCTGGAGTTGGGGACTAGCGGGAGAGGATGAG. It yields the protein CAWSWGLAGEDE. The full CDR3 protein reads CAWSWGLAGEDEQFF.

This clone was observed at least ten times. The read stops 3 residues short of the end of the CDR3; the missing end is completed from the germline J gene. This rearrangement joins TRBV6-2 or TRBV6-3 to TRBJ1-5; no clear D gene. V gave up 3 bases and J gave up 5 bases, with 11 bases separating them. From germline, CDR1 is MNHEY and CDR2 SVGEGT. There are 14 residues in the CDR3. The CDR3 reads CASSYISRDQPQHF. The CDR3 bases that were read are TGTGCCAGCAGTTATATCAGTCGAGATCAGCCC.

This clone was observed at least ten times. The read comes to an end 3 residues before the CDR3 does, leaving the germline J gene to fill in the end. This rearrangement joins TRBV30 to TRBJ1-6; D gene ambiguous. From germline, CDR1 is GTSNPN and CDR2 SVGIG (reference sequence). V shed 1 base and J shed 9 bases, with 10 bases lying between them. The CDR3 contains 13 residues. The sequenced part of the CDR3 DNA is TGTGCCTGGAGTGGCGGGTGGAGTTCACCC. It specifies CAWSGGWSSP. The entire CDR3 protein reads CAWSGGWSSPLHF.

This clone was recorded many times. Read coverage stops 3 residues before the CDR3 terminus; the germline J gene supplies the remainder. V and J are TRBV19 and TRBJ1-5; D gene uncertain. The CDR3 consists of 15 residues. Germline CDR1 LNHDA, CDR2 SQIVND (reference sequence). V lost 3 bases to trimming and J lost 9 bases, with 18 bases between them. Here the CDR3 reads CASSILDGRVPPQHF. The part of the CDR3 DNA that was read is TGTGCCAGTAGTATCCTAGACGGCCGGGTTCCGCCC.

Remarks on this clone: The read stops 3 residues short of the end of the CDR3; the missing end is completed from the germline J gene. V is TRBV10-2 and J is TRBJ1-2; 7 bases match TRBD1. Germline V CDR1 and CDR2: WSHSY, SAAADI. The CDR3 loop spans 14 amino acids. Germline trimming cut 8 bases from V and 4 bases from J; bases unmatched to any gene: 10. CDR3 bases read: TGCGCCAGCGTTTCGAGGGGGCATTCCTATGGC. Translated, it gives CASVSRGHSYG. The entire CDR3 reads CASVSRGHSYGYTF.

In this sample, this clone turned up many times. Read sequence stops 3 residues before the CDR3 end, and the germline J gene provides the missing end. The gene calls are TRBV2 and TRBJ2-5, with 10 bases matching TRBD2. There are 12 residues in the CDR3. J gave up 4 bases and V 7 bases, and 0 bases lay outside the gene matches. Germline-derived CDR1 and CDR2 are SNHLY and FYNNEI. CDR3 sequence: CASKREGETQYF. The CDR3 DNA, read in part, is TGTGCCAGCAAGCGGGAGGGAGAGACC.

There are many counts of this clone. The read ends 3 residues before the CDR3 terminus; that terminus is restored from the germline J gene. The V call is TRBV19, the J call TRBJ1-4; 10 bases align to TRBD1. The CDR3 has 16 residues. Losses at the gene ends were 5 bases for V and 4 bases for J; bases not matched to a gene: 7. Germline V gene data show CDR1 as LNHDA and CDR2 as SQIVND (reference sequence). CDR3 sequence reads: CASSSGQGELNEKLFF. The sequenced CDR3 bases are TGTGCCAGTAGTTCCGGACAGGGGGAACTTAATGAAAAA.

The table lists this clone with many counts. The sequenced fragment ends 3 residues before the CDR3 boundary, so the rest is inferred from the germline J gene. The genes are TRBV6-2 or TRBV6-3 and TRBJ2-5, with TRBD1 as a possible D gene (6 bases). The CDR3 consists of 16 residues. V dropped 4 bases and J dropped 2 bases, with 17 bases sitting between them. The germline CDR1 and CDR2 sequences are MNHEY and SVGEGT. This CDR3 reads CASSLGRQEFQETQYF. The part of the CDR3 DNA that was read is TGTGCCAGCAGTTTAGGGAGACAGGAGTTTCAAGAGACC.

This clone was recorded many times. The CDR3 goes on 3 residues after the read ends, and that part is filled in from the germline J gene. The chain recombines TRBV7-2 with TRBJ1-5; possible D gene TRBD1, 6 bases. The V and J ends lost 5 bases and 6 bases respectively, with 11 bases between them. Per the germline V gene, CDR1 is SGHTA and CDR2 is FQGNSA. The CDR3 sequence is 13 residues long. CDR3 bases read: TGTGCCAGCAGCCCGGGGGGCCGTCAGCCC. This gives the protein CASSPGGRQP. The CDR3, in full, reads CASSPGGRQPQHF.

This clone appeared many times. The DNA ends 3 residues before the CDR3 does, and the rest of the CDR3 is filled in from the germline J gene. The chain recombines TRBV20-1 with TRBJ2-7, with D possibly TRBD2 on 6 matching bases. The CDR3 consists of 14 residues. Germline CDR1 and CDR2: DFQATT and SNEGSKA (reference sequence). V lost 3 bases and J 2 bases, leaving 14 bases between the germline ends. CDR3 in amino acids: CSARSGVFAYEQYF. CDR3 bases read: TGCAGTGCTAGGTCGGGGGTTTTTGCCTACGAG.

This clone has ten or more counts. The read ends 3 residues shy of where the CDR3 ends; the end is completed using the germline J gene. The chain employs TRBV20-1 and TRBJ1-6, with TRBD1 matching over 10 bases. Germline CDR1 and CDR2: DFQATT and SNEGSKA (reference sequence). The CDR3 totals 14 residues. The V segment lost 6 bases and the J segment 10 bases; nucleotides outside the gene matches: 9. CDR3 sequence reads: CSAPSGTGVSPLHF. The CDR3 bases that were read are TGCAGTGCCCCGTCCGGGACAGGGGTCTCACCC.

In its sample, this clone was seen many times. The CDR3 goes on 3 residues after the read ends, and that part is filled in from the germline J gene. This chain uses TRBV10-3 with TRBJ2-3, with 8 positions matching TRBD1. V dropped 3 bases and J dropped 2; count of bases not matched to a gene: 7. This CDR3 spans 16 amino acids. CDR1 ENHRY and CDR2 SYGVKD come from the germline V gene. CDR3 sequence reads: CAISDGTGGNTDTQYF. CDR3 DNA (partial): TGTGCCATCAGTGACGGGACAGGAGGTAACACAGATACG.

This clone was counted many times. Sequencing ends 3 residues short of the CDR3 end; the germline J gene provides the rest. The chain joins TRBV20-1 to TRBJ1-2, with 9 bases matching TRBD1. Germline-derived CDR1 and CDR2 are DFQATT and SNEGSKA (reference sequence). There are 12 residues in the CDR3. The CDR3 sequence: CSASTGGWGYTF. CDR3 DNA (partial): TGCAGTGCTTCTACAGGGGGCTGGGGC.

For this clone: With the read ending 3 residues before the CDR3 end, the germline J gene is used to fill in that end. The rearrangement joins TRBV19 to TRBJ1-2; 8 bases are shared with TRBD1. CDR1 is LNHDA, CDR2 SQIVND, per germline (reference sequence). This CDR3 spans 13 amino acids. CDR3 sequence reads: CASSVDRAYDYTF. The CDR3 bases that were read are TGTGCCAGTAGTGTGGACAGGGCCTACGAC.

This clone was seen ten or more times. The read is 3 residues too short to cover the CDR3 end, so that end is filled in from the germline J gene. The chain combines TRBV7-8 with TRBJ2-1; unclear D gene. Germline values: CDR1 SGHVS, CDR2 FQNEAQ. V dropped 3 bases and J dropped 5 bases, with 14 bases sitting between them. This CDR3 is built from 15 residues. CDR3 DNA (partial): TGTGCCAGCAGCTTTAACCTTGAGGCCAACAATGAG. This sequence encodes CASSFNLEANNE. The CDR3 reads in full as CASSFNLEANNEQFF.